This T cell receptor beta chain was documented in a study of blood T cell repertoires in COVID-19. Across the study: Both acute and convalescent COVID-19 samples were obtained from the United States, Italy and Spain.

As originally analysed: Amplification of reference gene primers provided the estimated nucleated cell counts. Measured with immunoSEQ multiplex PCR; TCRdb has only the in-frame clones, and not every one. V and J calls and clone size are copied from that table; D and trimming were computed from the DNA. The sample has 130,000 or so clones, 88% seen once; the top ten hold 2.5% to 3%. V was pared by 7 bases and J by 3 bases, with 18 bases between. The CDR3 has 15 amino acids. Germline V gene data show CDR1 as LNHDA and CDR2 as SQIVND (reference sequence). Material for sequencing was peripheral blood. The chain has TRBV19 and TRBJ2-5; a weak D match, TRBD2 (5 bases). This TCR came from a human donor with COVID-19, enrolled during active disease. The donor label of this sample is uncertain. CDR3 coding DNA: TGTGCCAGTACCGAACGTTGGGAGCGGAAAGAGACCCAGTACTTC. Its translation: CASTERWERKETQYF.